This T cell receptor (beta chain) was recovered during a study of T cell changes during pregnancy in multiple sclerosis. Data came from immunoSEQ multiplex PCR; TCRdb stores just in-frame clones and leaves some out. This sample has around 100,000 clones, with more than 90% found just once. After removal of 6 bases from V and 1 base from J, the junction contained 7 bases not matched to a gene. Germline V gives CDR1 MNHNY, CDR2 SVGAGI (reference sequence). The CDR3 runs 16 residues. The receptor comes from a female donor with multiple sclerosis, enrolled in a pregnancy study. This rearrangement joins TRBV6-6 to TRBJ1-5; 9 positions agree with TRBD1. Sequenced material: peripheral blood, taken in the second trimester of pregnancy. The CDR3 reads CASSPGQGTSNQPQHF. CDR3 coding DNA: TGTGCCAGCAGCCCGGGACAGGGAACCAGCAATCAGCCCCAGCATTTT.